A selection of T cell receptor beta chains follows, all from one sample in a study of cytomegalovirus exposure and HLA in healthy donors. Libraries were prepared by immunoSEQ multiplex PCR; TCRdb keeps only in-frame clonotypes and omits some of them. Here the sample spans 80,000 to 100,000 clones, roughly 93% being singletons. The sequencing sample was made of PBMCs. These receptors were collected from a man in his thirties or forties in good health and CMV-seronegative. Both conserved end residues are part of each CDR3. The D gene is left open where the match is weak. Rows may omit the clone size; those that give it use once, few, many or a size class.

d_call	clone_size	v_call	j_call	cdr3_aa	cdr3_nt
TRBD1	.	TRBV7-2	TRBJ1-2	CATTGTGSYGYTF	TGTGCCACCACCGGGACAGGGTCCTATGGCTACACCTTC
TRBD2	.	TRBV4-1	TRBJ2-7	CASSQEGNGLAGDYEQYF	TGCGCCAGCAGCCAAGAGGGGAACGGACTAGCGGGAGACTACGAGCAGTACTTC
TRBD1	.	TRBV7-2	TRBJ1-5	CASSRGQSSNQPQHF	TGTGCCAGCAGCCGGGGACAGAGTAGCAATCAGCCCCAGCATTTT
TRBD2	once	TRBV19	TRBJ2-1	CASSGSSGSYNEQFF	TGTGCCAGTAGTGGCTCTAGCGGGAGCTACAATGAGCAGTTCTTC
.	.	TRBV27	TRBJ1-6	CASRPLSEVLNSPLHF	TGTGCCAGCAGACCCTTATCGGAGGTCCTAAATTCACCCCTCCACTTT
TRBD1	once	TRBV7-9	TRBJ1-4	CASSGQGNEKLFF	TGTGCCAGCAGCGGACAGGGTAATGAAAAACTGTTTTTT
.	.	TRBV11-2	TRBJ1-3	CASSQAGVSYTIYF	TGTGCCAGCAGCCAGGCAGGGGTTTCTTACACCATATATTTT
TRBD1	.	TRBV2	TRBJ1-1	CASSVPGQRNTEAFF	TGTGCCAGCAGTGTGCCGGGACAGCGAAACACTGAAGCTTTCTTT
.	.	TRBV28	TRBJ1-1	CASTSPGVWTEAFF	TGTGCCAGCACCTCCCCGGGGGTTTGGACTGAAGCTTTCTTT
.	.	TRBV19	TRBJ1-2	CASSIDPPTATSF	TGTGCCAGTAGTATAGACCCCCCGACAGCCACAAGCTTC
TRBD1	few	TRBV7-9	TRBJ1-5	CASSSASGGNQPQHF	TGTGCCAGCAGCTCGGCCTCAGGGGGGAATCAGCCCCAGCATTTT
.	.	TRBV19	TRBJ2-1	CASSITGSSYNEQFF	TGTGCCAGTAGTATTACAGGGAGCTCCTACAATGAGCAGTTCTTC
.	.	TRBV5-1	TRBJ1-3	CASSSAPGPGNTIYF	TGCGCCAGCAGTTCCGCTCCTGGCCCTGGAAACACCATATATTTT
TRBD2	.	TRBV19	TRBJ2-1	CASSIGAGGHNEQFF	TGTGCCAGTAGTATCGGTGCGGGGGGGCACAATGAGCAGTTCTTC
.	once	TRBV20-1	TRBJ1-5	CSARVRGPQHF	TGCAGTGCCCGCGTTCGGGGGCCCCAGCATTTT
.	.	TRBV6-4	TRBJ2-3	CASSEAGSRTDTQYF	TGTGCCAGCAGTGAGGCGGGATCGCGTACAGATACGCAGTATTTT
TRBD2	.	TRBV4-1	TRBJ2-3	CASSLSLAGGPDTQYF	TGCGCCAGCAGTCTCTCACTAGCGGGAGGTCCAGATACGCAGTATTTT
TRBD1	.	TRBV14	TRBJ1-4	CASSQALGGKNEKLFF	TGTGCCAGCAGCCAAGCGTTAGGGGGCAAGAATGAAAAACTGTTTTTT
TRBD2	.	TRBV11-2	TRBJ2-1	CASSFGLAGGSSYNEQFF	TGTGCCAGCAGCTTTGGCCTAGCGGGGGGGAGCTCCTACAATGAGCAGTTCTTC
.	few	TRBV19	TRBJ2-7	CASSAGPYSYEQYF	TGTGCCAGTAGTGCGGGACCGTACTCCTACGAGCAGTACTTC
TRBD1	.	TRBV5-1	TRBJ2-2	CASSLGVTGGFTGELFF	TGCGCCAGCAGCTTGGGGGTGACAGGGGGCTTCACCGGGGAGCTGTTTTTT
TRBD1	.	TRBV6-1	TRBJ2-2	CASKAGTGYPGELFF	TGTGCCAGCAAGGCAGGGACAGGGTACCCCGGGGAGCTGTTTTTT
.	once	TRBV7-6	TRBJ2-1	CASSSRQGFAGLVFF	TGTGCCAGCAGCTCTCGACAGGGTTTCGCGGGATTGGTGTTCTTC
TRBD1	few	TRBV2	TRBJ2-7	CASSMDRDLFSEQYF	TGTGCCAGCAGCATGGACAGGGATCTGTTTAGCGAGCAGTACTTC
.	.	TRBV5-4	TRBJ1-1	CASSLGVSGGAYGNTEAFF	TGTGCCAGCAGCTTGGGGGTTTCGGGGGGCGCTTATGGGAACACTGAAGCTTTCTTT
TRBD2	.	TRBV5-1	TRBJ2-7	CASSPSPGLANYEQYF	TGCGCCAGCAGCCCGAGTCCGGGACTAGCTAACTACGAGCAGTACTTC
.	.	TRBV19	TRBJ2-7	CASSNPSGGNKYEQYF	TGTGCCAGTAGTAACCCTAGTGGGGGCAACAAGTACGAGCAGTACTTC
.	once	TRBV2	TRBJ2-7	CASSKTGYEQYF	TGTGCCAGCAGCAAGACAGGCTACGAGCAGTACTTC
.	.	TRBV19	TRBJ2-7	CASSAHRDEQYF	TGTGCCAGTAGTGCCCACAGGGACGAGCAGTACTTC
.	.	TRBV19	TRBJ2-7	CASSTRKPPVWAGSIEQYF	TGTGCCAGTAGTACGCGTAAACCACCGGTTTGGGCAGGCTCGATCGAGCAGTACTTC
.	.	TRBV7-3	TRBJ2-6	CASGRGPSSGANVLTF	TGTGCCAGCGGTAGAGGGCCGAGCTCTGGGGCCAACGTCCTGACTTTC
.	once	TRBV27	TRBJ2-7	CASRLTTGIYEQYF	TGTGCCAGCAGATTAACGACAGGAATCTACGAGCAGTACTTC
TRBD1	.	TRBV4-2	TRBJ1-5	CASSQEGQLNQPQHF	TGTGCCAGCAGCCAGGAGGGACAGCTCAATCAGCCCCAGCATTTT
.	.	TRBV7-2	TRBJ2-5	CASSLNPGETQYF	TGTGCCAGCAGCTTAAACCCCGGGGAGACCCAGTACTTC
TRBD2	.	TRBV11-2	TRBJ2-1	CASSLDRLAIEQFF	TGTGCCAGCAGCTTAGATCGACTAGCGATTGAGCAGTTCTTC
TRBD1	.	TRBV28	TRBJ2-5	CASSLEPPGTGGGKTQYF	TGTGCCAGCAGTCTAGAACCCCCCGGGACAGGGGGCGGGAAGACCCAGTACTTC
TRBD1	few	TRBV6-1	TRBJ1-5	CASIGGESAPQHF	TGTGCCAGCATAGGGGGCGAATCAGCCCCCCAGCATTTT
TRBD1	.	TRBV27	TRBJ2-2	CASRQGNTGELFF	TGTGCCAGCCGACAGGGAAACACCGGGGAGCTGTTTTTT
.	.	TRBV27	TRBJ2-5	CAIRDSAQETQYF	TGTGCCATCCGAGACAGCGCCCAAGAGACCCAGTACTTC
.	.	TRBV27	TRBJ2-7	CASSPTDTSYEQYF	TGTGCCAGCAGTCCCACCGACACCAGCTACGAGCAGTACTTC
.	.	TRBV19	TRBJ2-3	CASSPRLDTDTQYF	TGTGCCAGTAGTCCTCGACTAGACACAGATACGCAGTATTTT
.	.	TRBV6-1	TRBJ2-7	CASSEYSTNYEQYF	TGTGCCAGCAGTGAATATTCGACAAACTACGAGCAGTACTTC